This TCR beta chain came from a study of early T cells in non-severe SARS-CoV-2 infection. V was shortened by 5 bases and J by 4 bases, with 18 bases between the two germline ends. CDR3 length: 16 residues. Researchers tagged individual cDNA molecules with unique molecular identifiers. TCRdb analysed the 5' RACE reads with MiXCR anew, one entry per CDR3 protein. In the table there are some 73,000 distinct CDR3 sequences, about an eighth of which are singletons. Study-wide points: Matches to VDJdb favored anti-spike CD8 responses and missed private and CD4 specificities.

This clonotype has just a few counts. Its target is not known. The gene calls are TRBV12-3 or TRBV12-4 and TRBJ2-4, with D perhaps assigned TRBD1 or TRBD2 (6 bases each). The source of this sequence is an adult who was a healthcare worker with PCR-confirmed SARS-CoV-2 infection or an uninfected control (not recorded which). Sequenced sample: whole blood. The CDR3 bases are TGTGCCAGCAGTCTCTGGGGGGCCGTAGCAAAAAACATTCAGTACTTC. As protein: CASSLWGAVAKNIQYF.